These T cell receptor beta chains were read from a single sample in a study of response to subunit inactivated influenza vaccine. TCRdb processed the RT-PCR reads anew with MiXCR; each CDR3 protein has one entry. The sample contains about 160,000 distinct CDR3 sequences, 11% of which appear only once. The specimen comprised non-naive T cells sorted from PBMCs, sampled about 6 weeks after vaccination. These TCRs come from a man aged 50-59 years who received an inactivated influenza vaccine. The CDR3 runs from the conserved cysteine through the conserved F or W. Fields, in order: D gene, V gene, J gene, clone size, CDR3 DNA, CDR3 protein. The D gene is left open where the match is weak. Size tells how often a clone was seen (once, few, many) or the class of an expanded clone, and some rows leave it out.

d_gene: .
v_gene: TRBV4-3
j_gene: TRBJ2-5
abundance: .
CDR3nt: TGCGCCAGCAGCCAAGCGGCGGGGAGCCAAGAGACCCAGTACTTC
CDR3aa: CASSQAAGSQETQYF

d_gene: .
v_gene: TRBV4-1
j_gene: TRBJ2-2
abundance: .
CDR3nt: TGCGCCAGCAGCCGAGACCAGGTGGGGACGAACACCGGGGAGCTGTTTTTT
CDR3aa: CASSRDQVGTNTGELFF

d_gene: .
v_gene: TRBV7-3
j_gene: TRBJ2-1
abundance: many
CDR3nt: TGTGCCAGCAGCCTAGGAGCCTGGGGGGAGCAGTTCTTC
CDR3aa: CASSLGAWGEQFF

d_gene: .
v_gene: TRBV5-6
j_gene: TRBJ2-3
abundance: .
CDR3nt: TGTGCCAGCAGGCGGACCCGCACAGATACGCAGTATTTT
CDR3aa: CASRRTRTDTQYF

d_gene: .
v_gene: TRBV7-9
j_gene: TRBJ2-3
abundance: .
CDR3nt: TGTGCCAGCAGATCCGGGACAATCGAAGATACGCAGTATTTT
CDR3aa: CASRSGTIEDTQYF

d_gene: .
v_gene: TRBV3-1
j_gene: TRBJ2-3
abundance: few
CDR3nt: TGTGCCAGCAGCCAAGATATAGCGTCGGATAAGTATTTT
CDR3aa: CASSQDIASDKYF

d_gene: .
v_gene: TRBV11-1
j_gene: TRBJ1-1
abundance: .
CDR3nt: TGTGCCAGCAGCTTATCGGCCCCCAACACTGAAGCTTTCTTT
CDR3aa: CASSLSAPNTEAFF

d_gene: .
v_gene: TRBV7-9
j_gene: TRBJ2-5
abundance: .
CDR3nt: TGTGCCAGCAGCTTCGGGCAGGTAGAGGAGACCCAGTACTTC
CDR3aa: CASSFGQVEETQYF

d_gene: TRBD2
v_gene: TRBV20-1
j_gene: TRBJ2-1
abundance: .
CDR3nt: TGCAGTGCCCACGCGGGACTAGCGGGGGGGGGTAAAGTCTTC
CDR3aa: CSAHAGLAGGGKVF

d_gene: .
v_gene: TRBV12-3/TRBV12-4
j_gene: TRBJ2-1
abundance: many
CDR3nt: TGTGCCAGCAGAAACAGGGCGGTCAATGAGCAGTTCTTC
CDR3aa: CASRNRAVNEQFF

d_gene: TRBD1
v_gene: TRBV12-3/TRBV12-4
j_gene: TRBJ2-7
abundance: few
CDR3nt: TGTGCCAGCAGGCCAGGGGGCCCCTCCTACGAGCAGTACTTC
CDR3aa: CASRPGGPSYEQYF

d_gene: TRBD2
v_gene: TRBV6-5
j_gene: TRBJ2-7
abundance: .
CDR3nt: TGTGCCAGCAGTTACCCAGCGGGAGGGCCCTCGCCCTTCTACGAGCAGTACTTC
CDR3aa: CASSYPAGGPSPFYEQYF

d_gene: .
v_gene: TRBV6-2/TRBV6-3
j_gene: TRBJ2-4
abundance: few
CDR3nt: TGTGCCAGCAGCCACGAGCCCAAAAACATTCAGTACTTC
CDR3aa: CASSHEPKNIQYF

d_gene: .
v_gene: TRBV5-5
j_gene: TRBJ2-6
abundance: many
CDR3nt: TGTGCCAGCAGGCGACAAGTCTCTGGGGCCAACGTCCTGACTTTC
CDR3aa: CASRRQVSGANVLTF

d_gene: TRBD2
v_gene: TRBV20-1
j_gene: TRBJ2-1
abundance: few
CDR3nt: TGCAGTGCTAGAGGTCTAGCGGGGGGGAAATACAATGAGCAGTTCTTC
CDR3aa: CSARGLAGGKYNEQFF

d_gene: .
v_gene: TRBV9
j_gene: TRBJ2-2
abundance: many
CDR3nt: TGTGCCAGCAGCGTAGAACTGTCAGGGGAGCTGTTTTTT
CDR3aa: CASSVELSGELFF

d_gene: .
v_gene: TRBV29-1
j_gene: TRBJ1-2
abundance: many
CDR3nt: TGCAGCGTTGGACAGAGAAACTATGGCTACACCTTC
CDR3aa: CSVGQRNYGYTF

d_gene: .
v_gene: TRBV20-1
j_gene: TRBJ1-5
abundance: few
CDR3nt: TGCAGTGCTAGGGGCCAGGCTAGCAATCAGCCCCAGCATTTT
CDR3aa: CSARGQASNQPQHF

d_gene: TRBD1
v_gene: TRBV5-5
j_gene: TRBJ1-5
abundance: .
CDR3nt: TGTGCCAGCAGCTTATCAGGGGGCGAGGGTCAGCCCCAGCATTTT
CDR3aa: CASSLSGGEGQPQHF

d_gene: .
v_gene: TRBV20-1
j_gene: TRBJ2-5
abundance: few
CDR3nt: TGCAGTGCTGAGGGATTCACCCCTGGGGGGACCCAGTACTTC
CDR3aa: CSAEGFTPGGTQYF

d_gene: .
v_gene: TRBV6-5
j_gene: TRBJ1-1
abundance: .
CDR3nt: TGTGCCAGCAGTTTTTTAGGGGGAGGGACTGAAGCTTTCTTT
CDR3aa: CASSFLGGGTEAFF

d_gene: TRBD1
v_gene: TRBV6-5
j_gene: TRBJ1-4
abundance: few
CDR3nt: TGTGCCAGCAGTTACCAACTACAGGGGCGGACTAATGAAAAACTGTTTTTT
CDR3aa: CASSYQLQGRTNEKLFF

d_gene: TRBD1
v_gene: TRBV3-1
j_gene: TRBJ2-2
abundance: many
CDR3nt: TGTGCCAGCAGCCCAAGACAGGGGAACGGGGAGCTGTTTTTT
CDR3aa: CASSPRQGNGELFF

d_gene: TRBD1
v_gene: TRBV27
j_gene: TRBJ1-4
abundance: .
CDR3nt: TGTGCCAGCAGTCCCCGGACAGGGGGCCTAACTAATGAAAAACTGTTTTTT
CDR3aa: CASSPRTGGLTNEKLFF

d_gene: .
v_gene: TRBV5-4
j_gene: TRBJ1-5
abundance: .
CDR3nt: TGTGCCAGCAGCTTGGCGGGGGTAGAGCAGCCCCAGCATTTT
CDR3aa: CASSLAGVEQPQHF

d_gene: TRBD2
v_gene: TRBV5-1
j_gene: TRBJ2-5
abundance: few
CDR3nt: TGCGCCAGCAATTTGGGACTAGCGGGGGGGCAAGAGACCCAGTACTTC
CDR3aa: CASNLGLAGGQETQYF

d_gene: .
v_gene: TRBV4-1
j_gene: TRBJ2-7
abundance: many
CDR3nt: TGCGCCAGCAGCCGGACGGACGATTACGAGCAGTACTTC
CDR3aa: CASSRTDDYEQYF

d_gene: TRBD2
v_gene: TRBV4-3
j_gene: TRBJ2-1
abundance: .
CDR3nt: TGCGCCAGCAGCCGGGGACTAGCGGGAGGGCTCCGGGAGGGAGAGCAGTTCTTC
CDR3aa: CASSRGLAGGLREGEQFF

d_gene: TRBD1
v_gene: TRBV4-1
j_gene: TRBJ2-2
abundance: .
CDR3nt: TGCGCCAGCAGGGGGACAGGGAGCCCCGGGGAGCTGTTTTTT
CDR3aa: CASRGTGSPGELFF

d_gene: .
v_gene: TRBV13
j_gene: TRBJ2-1
abundance: many
CDR3nt: TGTGCCAGCAGCTTAGGGGGGAGCTCCTACAATGAGCAGTTCTTC
CDR3aa: CASSLGGSSYNEQFF

d_gene: TRBD2
v_gene: TRBV20-1
j_gene: TRBJ2-1
abundance: .
CDR3nt: TGCAGTGCTAGCCAAGCGGGAGGGAACAATGAGCAGTTCTTC
CDR3aa: CSASQAGGNNEQFF

d_gene: .
v_gene: TRBV20-1
j_gene: TRBJ1-2
abundance: few
CDR3nt: TGCAGTGCTAGTGTCCCCGAGCCTCCTCAGAACACCTTC
CDR3aa: CSASVPEPPQNTF

d_gene: TRBD2
v_gene: TRBV11-2
j_gene: TRBJ2-1
abundance: .
CDR3nt: TGTGCCAGCAGCTTAGTAAGGACTAGCGGGAGCAATGAGCAGTTCTTC
CDR3aa: CASSLVRTSGSNEQFF

d_gene: .
v_gene: TRBV18
j_gene: TRBJ2-1
abundance: .
CDR3nt: TGTGCCAGCTCACCAACTTTTAGCGGCTACAATGAGCAGTTCTTC
CDR3aa: CASSPTFSGYNEQFF

d_gene: TRBD1
v_gene: TRBV10-3
j_gene: TRBJ1-1
abundance: .
CDR3nt: TGTGCCATCAGACAGGGGACAGAGAACACTGAAGCTTTCTTT
CDR3aa: CAIRQGTENTEAFF

d_gene: .
v_gene: TRBV25-1
j_gene: TRBJ2-5
abundance: .
CDR3nt: TGTGCCAGCGCCCCTCAGGGTAGGGGGGTGGCCCAGTACTTC
CDR3aa: CASAPQGRGVAQYF

d_gene: TRBD2
v_gene: TRBV11-2
j_gene: TRBJ2-1
abundance: few
CDR3nt: TGTGCCAGCAGCCCCGGGGGGTCTTCCTACAATGAGCAGTTCTTC
CDR3aa: CASSPGGSSYNEQFF

d_gene: TRBD1
v_gene: TRBV29-1
j_gene: TRBJ2-3
abundance: .
CDR3nt: TGCAGCGCCGGACAGGGAAAAGATACGCAGTATTTT
CDR3aa: CSAGQGKDTQYF

d_gene: .
v_gene: TRBV5-6
j_gene: TRBJ2-3
abundance: many
CDR3nt: TGTGCCAGCAGCTTGGAGGGGCTCCGGTATTTT
CDR3aa: CASSLEGLRYF

d_gene: TRBD2
v_gene: TRBV29-1
j_gene: TRBJ2-1
abundance: many
CDR3nt: TGCAGCGTTGAAAGGCTAGCGGGAGCAAATGAGCAGTTCTTC
CDR3aa: CSVERLAGANEQFF

d_gene: .
v_gene: TRBV3-1
j_gene: TRBJ2-2
abundance: few
CDR3nt: TGTGCCAGCAGCCCTCCGGGCTCCGGGGAGCTGTTTTTT
CDR3aa: CASSPPGSGELFF

d_gene: .
v_gene: TRBV5-6
j_gene: TRBJ1-4
abundance: .
CDR3nt: TGTGCCAGCAGCCTGCTGTCGGGTGGGGAAAAACTGTTTTTT
CDR3aa: CASSLLSGGEKLFF

d_gene: .
v_gene: TRBV10-3
j_gene: TRBJ2-6
abundance: many
CDR3nt: TGTGCCGTTGGGGTTGCTTCTGGGGCCAACGTCCTGACTTTC
CDR3aa: CAVGVASGANVLTF

d_gene: .
v_gene: TRBV5-1
j_gene: TRBJ2-5
abundance: few
CDR3nt: TGCGCCAGCTCCCAGGGAGACCAAGAGACCCAGTACTTC
CDR3aa: CASSQGDQETQYF

d_gene: TRBD1
v_gene: TRBV6-6
j_gene: TRBJ1-2
abundance: many
CDR3nt: TGTGCCAGCAGTTTGGACAGGGAGGGTGGCTACACCTTC
CDR3aa: CASSLDREGGYTF

d_gene: .
v_gene: TRBV3-1
j_gene: TRBJ2-1
abundance: many
CDR3nt: TGTGCCAGCAGCCGCTTCCGGGGAGAGGAGGAGCAGTTCTTC
CDR3aa: CASSRFRGEEEQFF

d_gene: .
v_gene: TRBV30
j_gene: TRBJ2-1
abundance: many
CDR3nt: TGTGCCGCTTCCCGGGGGTACAATGAGCAGTTCTTC
CDR3aa: CAASRGYNEQFF

d_gene: .
v_gene: TRBV10-3
j_gene: TRBJ2-3
abundance: few
CDR3nt: TGTGCCATCAGTGATGGAGCCTCAGGGGCAGATACGCAGTATTTT
CDR3aa: CAISDGASGADTQYF